The source of this T cell receptor beta chain is a study of T cells in Graves' hyperthyroidism and ophthalmopathy. Template material for amplifying TCR beta CDR3 regions consisted of RNA transcripts. Carried out on the TCR CDR3, a first-round RT-PCR used the HTBI primer set. TCRdb analysed the multiplex PCR reads with MiXCR anew, one entry per CDR3 protein. Of more than 550,000 distinct CDR3 sequences listed, 18% are singletons. This clonotype came up a few times. The CDR3 covers 13 residues. CDR1 is MNHEY, CDR2 SVGEGT, per germline. Trimming removed 2 bases at V and 8 bases at J, with 12 bases between.

This TCR was recovered from a woman between 50 and 59 years old with Graves' hyperthyroidism that later progressed to Graves' ophthalmopathy. What was sequenced was blood. The rearrangement joins TRBV6-2 or TRBV6-3 to TRBJ1-2, with D unresolved. The CDR3 loop reads CASSYVGQEGYTF. The CDR3 DNA reads as TGTGCCAGCAGTTACGTCGGGCAGGAGGGCTACACCTTC.